Presented here are 10 T cell receptor beta chains from one specimen sequenced in a study of T cell clones after liver transplantation. The table came from immunoSEQ multiplex PCR; TCRdb's copy has only in-frame clones and leaves some out. The data hold about 74,000 clones, with 80% observed a single time. Sequences were derived from CD4+ T cells from blood, sampled before liver transplant. Every receptor here comes from a human donor who received a liver transplant.

This clone was seen a single time. The genes are TRBV28 and TRBJ1-5; D perhaps matches TRBD1 (6 bases). The CDR3 loop spans 14 amino acids. Trimming left V 5 bases short and J 7 bases short, with 15 bases between. Germline CDR1 and CDR2: MDHEN and SYDVKM. The CDR3 sequence is CASSPPTGAQPQHF. CDR3 sequence (DNA): TGTGCCAGCAGTCCTCCGACAGGCGCCCAGCCCCAGCATTTT.

This clone was picked up one time. The gene calls are TRBV7-2 and TRBJ2-7, with D possibly matching TRBD2 (5 bases). Germline V gene lookup returns CDR1 SGHTA and CDR2 FQGNSA. The V and J ends lost 5 bases and 7 bases respectively, with 18 bases between them. The CDR3 consists of 14 residues. As DNA, the CDR3 is TGTGCCAGCAGCCCTACCGGTAGACCGGGGGAGCAGTACTTC. Translation: CASSPTGRPGEQYF.

This rearrangement joins TRBV7-2 to TRBJ1-4; 7 bases agree with TRBD1. The CDR3 has 15 amino acids. Germline assignment: CDR1 SGHTA and CDR2 FQGNSA. Trimming at V came to 5 bases and at J to 7 bases, leaving 10 bases not matched to a gene. The CDR3 region has the DNA TGTGCCAGCAGCCGATCCCAAGGGGGCGGTGAAAAACTGTTTTTT. Encoded protein: CASSRSQGGGEKLFF.

The gene calls are TRBV7-2 and TRBJ2-7, with 11 bases matching TRBD2. The J segment lost 7 bases and the V segment lost 1 base, leaving 3 bases of the junction unmatched. CDR1 and CDR2 (germline): SGHTA, FQGNSA. The CDR3 spans 14 residues. In DNA, the CDR3 is TGTGCCAGCAGCTTAGAAACTAGCGGGAGAGAGCAGTACTTC. Its protein is CASSLETSGREQYF. The full variable domain, with the rest looked up from reference TRBV7-2 and TRBJ2-7, is GAGVSQSPSNKVTEKGKDVELRCDPISGHTALYWYRQSLGQGLEFLIYFQGNSAPDKSGLPSDRFSAERTGGSVSTLTIQRTQQEDSAVYLCASSLETSGREQYFGPGTRLTVT.

Here the CDR3 reads CASSLTGVTSGRRSYEQYF. As DNA, the CDR3 is TGTGCCAGCAGCTTAACGGGGGTGACTAGCGGGAGGCGGTCCTACGAGCAGTACTTC. The chain links TRBV7-2 to TRBJ2-7; 13 bases match TRBD2. This CDR3 is 19 amino acids long. Unmatched junction bases numbered 11, after V lost 2 bases and J lost 1 base. Germline V gene data show CDR1 as SGHTA and CDR2 as FQGNSA.

The rearrangement uses TRBV30 and TRBJ1-4; D gene uncertain. The V gene's germline CDR1 is GTSNPN and CDR2 SVGIG (reference sequence). The V end was cut by 0 bases, the J end by 10 bases, with 15 bases between. The CDR3 consists of 14 residues. The CDR3 sequence: CAWSVRSGWGKLFF. The CDR3 DNA follows: TGTGCCTGGAGTGTACGATCTGGCTGGGGAAAACTGTTTTTT. Based on the CDR3 plus reference TRBV30 and TRBJ1-4, the full variable domain is SQTIHQWPATLVQPVGSPLSLECTVEGTSNPNLYWYRQAAGRGLQLLFYSVGIGQISSEVPQNLSASRPQDRQFILSSKKLLLSDSGFYLCAWSVRSGWGKLFFGSGTQLSVL.

This chain joins TRBV7-2 and TRBJ2-6; no firm D call. The length of the CDR3 is 15 residues. Germline V gene data show CDR1 as SGHTA and CDR2 as FQGNSA. The V and J ends lost 1 base and 0 bases respectively, with 4 bases between them. The CDR3: CASSLGASGANVLTF. CDR3 DNA sequence: TGTGCCAGCAGCTTAGGGGCCTCTGGGGCCAACGTCCTGACTTTC.

The rearrangement uses TRBV15 and TRBJ2-7; D tentatively fits TRBD1 or TRBD2 (5 bases each). With 0 bases removed from V and 7 bases from J, the gap between germline ends came to 13 bases. This CDR3 has 14 amino acids. Germline loops: CDR1 LNHNV, CDR2 YYDKDF (reference sequence). The CDR3 loop reads CATSRDRVPGEQYF. The CDR3 DNA reads as TGTGCCACCAGCAGAGACAGGGTACCGGGGGAGCAGTACTTC.

The gene calls are TRBV28 and TRBJ2-7; 8 positions match TRBD2. J gave up 3 bases and V 2 bases, and 6 bases lay outside the gene matches. CDR1 MDHEN and CDR2 SYDVKM come from the germline V gene. This CDR3 is built from 15 residues. The CDR3 DNA follows: TGTGCCAGCAGTTTAAGTAGCGGGACTATCTACGAGCAGTACTTC. It yields the protein CASSLSSGTIYEQYF. Variable domain in full (rest from reference TRBV28 and TRBJ2-7): DVKVTQSSRYLVKRTGEKVFLECVQDMDHENMFWYRQDPGLGLRLIYFSYDVKMKEKGDIPEGYSVSREKKERFSLILESASTNQTSMYLCASSLSSGTIYEQYFGPGTRLTVT.

This clone was observed once. The chain employs TRBV5-5 and TRBJ2-3; D remains unclear. V was shortened by 1 base and J by 6 bases, with 9 bases between the two germline ends. The CDR3 length is 13 residues. Germline V gives CDR1 SGHKS, CDR2 YYEKEE (reference sequence). In DNA, the CDR3 is TGTGCCAGCAGCTTGCAGAAATGGGATACGCAGTATTTT. It is translated as CASSLQKWDTQYF.